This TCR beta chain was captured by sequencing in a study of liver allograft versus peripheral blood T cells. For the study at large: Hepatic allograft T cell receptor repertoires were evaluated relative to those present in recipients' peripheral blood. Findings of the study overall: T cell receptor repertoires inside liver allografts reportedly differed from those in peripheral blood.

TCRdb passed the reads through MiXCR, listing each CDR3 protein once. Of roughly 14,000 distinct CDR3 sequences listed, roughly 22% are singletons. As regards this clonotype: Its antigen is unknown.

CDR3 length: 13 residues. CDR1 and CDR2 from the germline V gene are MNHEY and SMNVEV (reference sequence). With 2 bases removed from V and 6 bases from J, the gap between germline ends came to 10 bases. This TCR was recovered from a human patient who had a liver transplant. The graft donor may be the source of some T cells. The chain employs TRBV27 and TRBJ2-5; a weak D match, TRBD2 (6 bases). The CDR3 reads CASSLRGRKTQYF. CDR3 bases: TGTGCCAGCAGTTTACGGGGGAGAAAGACCCAGTACTTC.